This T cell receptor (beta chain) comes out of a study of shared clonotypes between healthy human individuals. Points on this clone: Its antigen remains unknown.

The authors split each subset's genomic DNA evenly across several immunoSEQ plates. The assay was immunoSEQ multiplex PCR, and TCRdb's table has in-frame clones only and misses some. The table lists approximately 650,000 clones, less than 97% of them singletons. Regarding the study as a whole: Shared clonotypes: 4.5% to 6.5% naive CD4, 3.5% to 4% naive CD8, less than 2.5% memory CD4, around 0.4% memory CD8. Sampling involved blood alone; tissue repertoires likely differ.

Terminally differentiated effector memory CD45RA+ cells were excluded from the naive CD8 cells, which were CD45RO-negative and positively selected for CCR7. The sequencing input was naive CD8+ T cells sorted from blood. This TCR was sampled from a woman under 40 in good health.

The CDR3 bases are TGTGCCAGCAGTTTAACAGGGACTTACTACGAGCAGTACTTC. Translation: CASSLTGTYYEQYF. The V and J genes are TRBV28 and TRBJ2-7; perhaps D is TRBD1 or TRBD2 (6 bases each). Trimming cost V 2 bases and J 3 bases, with 11 bases left between them. Germline CDR1 is MDHEN and CDR2 is SYDVKM. This CDR3 comprises 14 residues.